This is a list of T cell receptor beta chains from one sample in a study of T cells in Graves' hyperthyroidism and ophthalmopathy. TCRdb fed the multiplex PCR reads into MiXCR, producing one record per CDR3 protein. The data hold 370,000 or so distinct CDR3 sequences, with about a sixth observed a single time. Sequenced material: blood. These receptors all come from a woman between 18 and 29 years old with Graves' hyperthyroidism that later progressed to Graves' ophthalmopathy. Each CDR3 is given without its conserved first and last residue. D genes are given only for firm matches.

>TRBV2|TRBD1|TRBJ1-6
ASRPGTGVLGSPLH
>TRBV2|.|TRBJ1-5
ASTRLGEGNQPQH
>TRBV27|TRBD2|TRBJ2-1
ASSLFLTSGLNEQF
>TRBV7-2|.|TRBJ2-2
ASSSGFGGKNGGELF
>TRBV15|TRBD1|TRBJ1-2
ATSRGQGDYGYT
>TRBV28|TRBD2|TRBJ2-7
ASSWLAGQHSEYEQY
>TRBV6-2/TRBV6-3|.|TRBJ2-1
ASSYSDNEQF
>TRBV27|.|TRBJ2-7
ASSSDRYEQY
>TRBV20-1|.|TRBJ1-2
SARAPGHLNYGYT
>TRBV4-2|.|TRBJ1-6
ASSEEEGGSSPLH
>TRBV7-8|TRBD1|TRBJ2-2
ASSPDRDSVTGELF
>TRBV29-1|.|TRBJ2-1
SGRPSSYNEQF
>TRBV3-1|.|TRBJ2-7
ASSQERASYEQY
>TRBV11-2|TRBD2|TRBJ2-2
ATRIGLAGSGELF
>TRBV7-9|.|TRBJ2-7
ASSAGRYEQY
>TRBV4-3|.|TRBJ2-2
ASSAHSGRELF
>TRBV29-1|.|TRBJ2-5
SASSEGETQY
>TRBV28|.|TRBJ2-1
ASSLLVYEQF
>TRBV9|.|TRBJ2-7
ASSVVAFVERRAYEQY
>TRBV7-8|.|TRBJ2-3
ASSLGGNFVTDTQY
>TRBV30|TRBD1|TRBJ1-4
AWSPGQGVRSWEKLF
>TRBV28|.|TRBJ1-2
ASSLGVGGISGYT
>TRBV6-1|TRBD2|TRBJ2-7
ASNPGGLAGYEQY
>TRBV6-5|TRBD2|TRBJ2-7
ASSYRTSGSQNAYEQY
>TRBV5-5|.|TRBJ1-5
ASRPGVGNQPQH
>TRBV7-9|.|TRBJ2-5
ASSLGADQETQY
>TRBV7-2|.|TRBJ2-5
ASSLGPSQETQY
>TRBV10-3|TRBD1|TRBJ2-7
AISGSQGAAYEQY
>TRBV29-1|.|TRBJ2-3
SVELSTDTQY
>TRBV12-3/TRBV12-4|.|TRBJ2-1
ASSLKASRLAYNEQF
>TRBV2|TRBD1|TRBJ1-4
ASSKDRGDEKLF
>TRBV20-1|.|TRBJ2-2
SAPPRPNTGELF
>TRBV28|.|TRBJ2-5
ASRQTGFAETQY
>TRBV20-1|TRBD1|TRBJ2-7
SATDRDYEQY
>TRBV2|.|TRBJ2-1
ASSGRLVLEQF
>TRBV6-1|.|TRBJ1-1
ASRASGRTNTEAF
>TRBV19|.|TRBJ2-6
ATQMLQGRATGANVLT
>TRBV28|TRBD1|TRBJ1-5
ASRLTGRESNQPQH
>TRBV5-1|TRBD2|TRBJ2-3
ASSLASLAGADTQY
>TRBV10-3|.|TRBJ2-1
AISEPDRSSYNEQF
>TRBV20-1|.|TRBJ1-5
SARDRLGQQYSNQPQH
>TRBV9|.|TRBJ2-4
ASSFSGEAKNIQY
>TRBV12-3/TRBV12-4|TRBD1|TRBJ2-7
ASRPGTAYEQY
>TRBV30|.|TRBJ1-1
AWSVQTEAF
>TRBV6-1|TRBD1|TRBJ2-4
ASSGQGMGIQY
>TRBV28|.|TRBJ1-5
ASSTPGTRGHSNQPQH
>TRBV6-1|.|TRBJ1-2
ASSEIARSAYGYT
>TRBV5-1|TRBD2|TRBJ2-1
ASSLAGTSGYNEQF
>TRBV6-2/TRBV6-3|.|TRBJ1-1
ASIPPLGAAAF
>TRBV2|.|TRBJ1-4
ASSDATGYNEKLF
>TRBV20-1|.|TRBJ2-7
SASVNRIYEQY
>TRBV7-9|TRBD1|TRBJ2-7
ASSLSGGRQGALAQY
>TRBV5-1|.|TRBJ2-5
ASSLGTVKGTQY
>TRBV6-2/TRBV6-3|.|TRBJ2-2
ASRRETGELF
>TRBV2|.|TRBJ2-3
ASSEGNWATLDTQY
>TRBV29-1|TRBD1|TRBJ1-1
SGGFGTGSTEAF
>TRBV6-1|TRBD1|TRBJ1-5
ASSDRDRGNQPQH
>TRBV7-9|TRBD1|TRBJ2-3
ASSLYQFGQANTDTQY
>TRBV5-1|TRBD2|TRBJ2-3
ASSLDSGSGTDTQY